The clone carrying this T cell receptor (beta chain) was counted a few times. The antigen remains unidentified. The protocol attached unique molecular identifiers to individual cDNA molecules. MiXCR was run by TCRdb on the 5' RACE reads, yielding one entry per CDR3 protein. The repertoire holds tens of thousands of distinct CDR3 sequences, around 7.5% seen once, with roughly a tenth in the top ten. The data belong to a study of early T cells in non-severe SARS-CoV-2 infection. Overall study findings and caveats: In VDJdb matching, anti-spike CD8 responses were favored while private and CD4 specificities went missing.

The V gene lost 4 bases and the J gene lost 3 bases, with 5 bases spanning the gap. Per the germline V gene, CDR1 is MNHEY and CDR2 is SMNVEV (reference sequence). The CDR3 sequence is 12 residues long. Sequencing was done on a sample of whole blood. This sequence originates from an adult who was a healthcare worker with PCR-confirmed SARS-CoV-2 infection or an uninfected control (not recorded which). The V call is TRBV27, the J call TRBJ2-3; D is unclear. Here the CDR3 reads CASSSGTDTQYF. In nucleotides, the CDR3 is TGTGCCAGCAGTTCCGGTACAGATACGCAGTATTTT.